A single sample is the source of the 11 T cell receptor beta chains below, sequenced in a study of cytomegalovirus exposure and HLA in healthy donors listed by TCRdb under 2017. Library prep was done by the immunoSEQ multiplex PCR assay. The multiplex PCR relied on a mix of 60 forward primers for TCR Vbeta segments and 13 reverse primers for TCR Jbeta segments. TCRdb mirrors the immuneACCESS table, restricted to in-frame sequences. Some clones are absent from its copies; in checked studies, under half trace to an unresolved V gene, and the reason for the others is unknown. This sample is represented by some 120,000 clones; roughly 83% of them were singletons. Over 3.5% of the sample is held by the ten biggest clonotypes. The material sequenced was PBMCs. Receptors originate from a man aged 25-40 years in good health and CMV-seropositive.

This clone was seen only a few times. The V and J genes are TRBV6-1 and TRBJ1-2; D uncertain. V was clipped by 2 bases and J by 9 bases, with 13 bases between them. In germline, CDR1 is MNHNS, CDR2 SASEGT. This CDR3 spans 13 amino acids. The CDR3 nucleotides read TGTGCCAGCAGTGAAACGTATCTCGAGAGCTACACCTTC. It yields the protein CASSETYLESYTF.

This sequence joins TRBV6-4 and TRBJ2-1; 7 positions agree with TRBD2. Germline V gives CDR1 MRHNA, CDR2 SNTAGT. This CDR3 region has 15 residues. The trim removed 3 bases at V and 1 base at J, leaving 3 bases unmatched. The CDR3 sequence is CASSEAGRSYNEQFF. The CDR3 DNA reads TGTGCCAGCAGTGAAGCGGGAAGGTCCTACAATGAGCAGTTCTTC.

On this clone: Its ends do not fully match the called genes, so a read error is possible. The V and J genes are TRBV7-9 and TRBJ2-1, with 10 bases matching TRBD1. Germline V gene data show CDR1 as SEHNR and CDR2 as FQNEAQ (reference sequence). CDR3 length: 14 amino acids. CDR3: CSSTGTGEYNEQFF. Written as DNA, the CDR3 is TGTTCCAGCACCGGGACAGGGGAATACAATGAGCAGTTCTTC. Together with reference TRBV7-9 and TRBJ2-1, the CDR3 gives the full variable domain: DTGVSQNPRHKITKRGQNVTFRCDPISEHNRLYWYRQTLGQGPEFLTYFQNEAQLEKSRLLSDRFSAERPKGSFSTLEIQRTEQGDSAMYLCSSTGTGEYNEQFFGPGTRLTVL.

This clone was detected a few times. The same CDR3 is also encoded by other DNA sequences in this sample. The rearrangement joins TRBV5-1 to TRBJ2-5, with TRBD1 matching 11 bases. The CDR3 is 15 amino acids. Germline CDR1 is SGHRS and CDR2 is YFSETQ. The trim removed 0 bases at V and 5 bases at J, leaving 3 bases unmatched. CDR3 nucleotide sequence: TGCGCCAGCAGCTTGGGGACAGGGGGCAGGGAGACCCAGTACTTC. Protein product: CASSLGTGGRETQYF.

This sequence joins TRBV13 and TRBJ1-2; no firm D call. V was trimmed by 6 bases and J by 5 bases, leaving 10 bases between them. The CDR3 contains 12 residues. The V gene's germline CDR1 is PRHDT and CDR2 FYEKMQ (reference sequence). CDR3 in DNA: TGTGCCAGCAGGGCTCGGGATTATGGCTACACCTTC. It translates to CASRARDYGYTF.

The rearrangement links TRBV7-2 to TRBJ1-1; the D is unclear. Germline V gene data show CDR1 as SGHTA and CDR2 as FQGNSA. The CDR3 has 18 residues. The V and J ends lost 0 bases and 4 bases respectively, with 21 bases between them. This CDR3 is CASSLAGGLWARGTEAFF. Here the CDR3 DNA reads TGTGCCAGCAGCTTAGCTGGTGGTTTATGGGCGCGGGGCACTGAAGCTTTCTTT. The complete variable domain, with remaining parts taken from reference TRBV7-2 and TRBJ1-1, reads GAGVSQSPSNKVTEKGKDVELRCDPISGHTALYWYRQSLGQGLEFLIYFQGNSAPDKSGLPSDRFSAERTGGSVSTLTIQRTQQEDSAVYLCASSLAGGLWARGTEAFFGQGTRLTVV.

V usage is TRBV4-2 and J usage is TRBJ2-7, with D perhaps TRBD2 (6 bases). CDR3 size: 17 residues. Germline assignment: CDR1 LGHNA and CDR2 YNFKEQ. V shed 3 bases and J shed 3 bases, with 21 bases lying between them. CDR3 amino acids: CASSQQSTGTQLYEQYF. DNA for the CDR3: TGTGCCAGCAGCCAGCAGTCAACCGGGACTCAACTCTACGAGCAGTACTTC.

This chain uses TRBV7-2 with TRBJ1-4; 9 bases line up with TRBD1. Trimming at V came to 1 base and at J to 7 bases, leaving 10 bases not matched to a gene. CDR3 size: 17 residues. Looked up from germline, CDR1 is SGHTA and CDR2 is FQGNSA. The CDR3 region has the DNA TGTGCCAGCAGCTTAGGGTTACAGGGGGCCGCTCGTGAAAAACTGTTTTTT. This sequence encodes CASSLGLQGAAREKLFF.

V gene TRBV28 combines with J gene TRBJ2-5; 8 bases fit TRBD2. Trimming cost V 4 bases and J 4 bases; bases outside gene matches: 2. The CDR3 runs 13 residues. Looked up from germline, CDR1 is MDHEN and CDR2 is SYDVKM. For the CDR3, the DNA is TGTGCCAGCAGTTCCCTAGCGGGAGAGACCCAGTACTTC. Protein product: CASSSLAGETQYF.

This clone was observed a handful of times. The rearrangement links TRBV4-3 to TRBJ2-6; TRBD2 matches 7 bases. This CDR3 is built from 16 residues. Germline values: CDR1 LGHNA, CDR2 YSLEER. V gave up 0 bases and J gave up 1 base; unmatched junction bases: 0. CDR3 region: CASSQEGGSGANVLTF. The CDR3 coding sequence is TGCGCCAGCAGCCAAGAGGGAGGGTCTGGGGCCAACGTCCTGACTTTC.

J is TRBJ2-1 and V is TRBV2; the match to TRBD2 covers 13 bases. Unmatched junction bases numbered 7, after V lost 1 base and J lost 10 bases. CDR3 length: 16 amino acids. Germline loops: CDR1 SNHLY, CDR2 FYNNEI. CDR3 loop: CASSEGTSGGLYEQFF. CDR3 DNA sequence: TGTGCCAGCAGTGAAGGGACTAGCGGGGGATTATACGAGCAGTTCTTC.